Listed here are 32 T cell receptor beta chains from one sample, sequenced in a study of PD-1 blockade in classical Hodgkin lymphoma. Time point in this sample: cycle 4 day 1 (C4D1), after less than 7 weeks of nivolumab. There was relapse after autologous stem cell transplantation in every patient, and there was variation in brentuximab vedotin exposure. This table comes from immunoSEQ multiplex PCR, and its TCRdb copy is limited to in-frame clones, with some not included. Here the sample spans some 93,000 clones, 65% to 85% being singletons. The sequencing used peripheral blood mononuclear cells (PBMCs), collected before the fourth cycle of nivolumab. These receptors were obtained from a human donor with classical Hodgkin lymphoma.

V is TRBV27 and J is TRBJ2-7, with D possibly matching TRBD2 (6 bases). CDR1 MNHEY and CDR2 SMNVEV come from the germline V gene (reference sequence). The CDR3 is 10 amino acids. In nucleotides, the CDR3 is TGTAGGACTACACCCTACGAGCAGTACTTC. Translating it yields CRTTPYEQYF.

The chain's CDR3 is CASRDTPNYGYTF. The CDR3 DNA is TGTGCCAGCAGGGACACACCTAACTATGGCTACACCTTC. The V call is TRBV27, the J call TRBJ1-2; D is possibly TRBD1 (5 bases). The V gene lost 6 bases and the J gene lost 0 bases, with 8 bases spanning the gap. Germline CDR1 reads MNHEY; CDR2 reads SMNVEV (reference sequence). The CDR3 extends over 13 amino acids.

The chain has TRBV15 and TRBJ2-5, with D possibly TRBD2 on 5 matching bases. Germline V gives CDR1 LNHNV, CDR2 YYDKDF (reference sequence). The V end lost 1 base, the J end lost 1 base, and 7 bases lay between the germline ends. This CDR3 has 14 residues. CDR3 DNA sequence: TGTGCCACCAGCAGAGGAGGGTTCCAAGAGACCCAGTACTTC. Its translation is CATSRGGFQETQYF.

This CDR3 reads CASSVVLASNEQFF. CDR3 DNA: TGTGCCAGCAGCGTAGTTCTCGCCTCGAATGAGCAGTTCTTC. The V call is TRBV9, the J call TRBJ2-1; D is undetermined. Germline V gives CDR1 SGDLS, CDR2 YYNGEE. The CDR3 has 14 residues. Trimming took 0 bases from V and 7 from J, leaving 11 bases between them.

The CDR3 bases are TGCGCCAGCAGCGCAGACCCCGGGACAGTCTCCTACGAGCAGTACTTC. This sequence encodes CASSADPGTVSYEQYF. The chain recombines TRBV5-1 with TRBJ2-7; 7 bases line up with TRBD1. V gave up 4 bases and J gave up 0 bases; unmatched junction bases: 10. The length of the CDR3 is 16 residues. Germline lookup yields CDR1 SGHRS and CDR2 YFSETQ.

The chain employs TRBV5-6 and TRBJ2-5; D is possibly TRBD1 (6 bases). Per germline, CDR1 SGHDT and CDR2 YYEEEE. V lost 5 bases to trimming and J lost 4 bases, with 12 bases between them. This CDR3 comprises 13 residues. CDR3 sequence: CASRSTGIETQYF. CDR3 sequence (DNA): TGTGCCAGCAGATCAACAGGGATAGAGACCCAGTACTTC.

The chain couples TRBV29-1 to TRBJ2-3, with 7 nucleotides matching TRBD2. V lost 8 bases and J lost 1; bases outside the gene matches: 12. The germline V gene encodes CDR1 SQVTM and CDR2 ANQGSEA. This CDR3 contains 15 residues. CDR3 amino acids: CSSGPSGDRTDTQYF. CDR3 nucleotides: TGCAGCTCGGGCCCTAGCGGAGACCGCACAGATACGCAGTATTTT.

This clone is termed medium-sized. Other DNA variants within this sample encode the same CDR3. This chain's CDR3 is CASSLASGVSYEQYF. The CDR3 coding sequence is TGCGCCAGCAGCTTGGCGTCAGGGGTTAGCTACGAGCAGTACTTC. The chain employs TRBV5-1 and TRBJ2-7, with a weak D call TRBD1 (6 bases). The V gene's germline CDR1 is SGHRS and CDR2 YFSETQ. The V and J ends lost 0 bases and 3 bases respectively, with 13 bases between them. This CDR3 has 15 residues.

The V call is TRBV7-2, the J call TRBJ1-2; D remains ambiguous. CDR3 length equals 13 residues. CDR1 is SGHTA, CDR2 FQGNSA, per germline. Trimming removed 5 bases from V and 4 bases from J, with 11 bases in between. The CDR3 loop reads CASSPDTLYGYTF. DNA for the CDR3: TGTGCCAGCAGCCCCGACACCCTCTATGGCTACACCTTC. Drawing the rest from reference TRBV7-2 and TRBJ1-2, the complete variable domain is GAGVSQSPSNKVTEKGKDVELRCDPISGHTALYWYRQSLGQGLEFLIYFQGNSAPDKSGLPSDRFSAERTGGSVSTLTIQRTQQEDSAVYLCASSPDTLYGYTFGSGTRLTVV.

The chain has TRBV10-3 and TRBJ1-1, with 7 positions matching TRBD1. Trimming cost V 7 bases and J 5 bases; bases outside gene matches: 7. Germline V lookup: CDR1 ENHRY, CDR2 SYGVKD. The CDR3 covers 13 residues. The CDR3 DNA follows: TGTGCCATCACTCCCGACAGGGATACTGAAGCTTTCTTT. This sequence encodes CAITPDRDTEAFF.

This clone was seen a few times. The gene calls are TRBV6-5 and TRBJ2-5; TRBD2 matches 8 bases. Losses at the gene ends were 0 bases for V and 5 bases for J; bases not matched to a gene: 5. The germline V gene has CDR1 MNHEY and CDR2 SVGAGI. This CDR3 comprises 15 residues. The CDR3 spells CASSYSRGGGETQYF. The CDR3 bases are TGTGCCAGCAGTTACTCGAGGGGCGGGGGGGAGACCCAGTACTTC.

This clone came up many times. V and J are TRBV7-9 and TRBJ1-1, with D possibly matching TRBD1 (5 bases). Germline loops: CDR1 SEHNR, CDR2 FQNEAQ (reference sequence). The CDR3 is 15 amino acids. Between the trimmed V and J ends, which lost 6 bases and 4 bases, there was a span of 18 bases. CDR3 sequence (DNA): TGTGCCAGCAGGCCCCCCTTCAGGGTTGGCACTGAAGCTTTCTTT. Encoded protein: CASRPPFRVGTEAFF.

The chain combines TRBV29-1 with TRBJ1-3; D not certain. Germline V lookup: CDR1 SQVTM, CDR2 ANQGSEA. The CDR3 has 13 residues. V gave up 3 bases and J gave up 4 bases, with 10 bases separating them. The CDR3 spells CSVEVQAGNTIYF. Here the CDR3 DNA reads TGCAGCGTTGAGGTTCAGGCGGGAAACACCATATATTTT.

The chain has TRBV4-3 and TRBJ2-1; 8 nucleotides match TRBD2. CDR3 length equals 14 residues. CDR1 is LGHNA, CDR2 YSLEER, per germline. The V gene end was trimmed by 1 base and the J gene end by 12 bases; junction bases not matched to a gene: 8. The CDR3 protein is CASSQAGGDAAQFF. In DNA, the CDR3 is TGCGCCAGCAGCCAAGCGGGAGGGGACGCCGCGCAGTTCTTC.

This rearrangement joins TRBV18 to TRBJ2-5; weak D call: TRBD2 (6 bases). Germline V lookup: CDR1 KGHSH, CDR2 LQKENI. The V and J ends lost 2 bases and 1 base respectively, with 11 bases between them. This CDR3 has 15 amino acids. CDR3 DNA sequence: TGTGCCAGCTCACCATTGGGACTGTCCCAAGAGACCCAGTACTTC. It yields the protein CASSPLGLSQETQYF.

In its sample, this clone was seen once. This chain uses TRBV13 with TRBJ2-4, with D hard to call. CDR3 length: 14 residues. Trimming removed 5 bases from V and 0 bases from J, with 8 bases in between. Germline lookup yields CDR1 PRHDT and CDR2 FYEKMQ (reference sequence). The CDR3 DNA reads TGTGCCAGCAGCCCACGGCTAGCCAAAAACATTCAGTACTTC. Amino acids: CASSPRLAKNIQYF.

The rearrangement uses TRBV10-3 and TRBJ2-3; 8 bases match TRBD2. CDR3 length: 18 amino acids. V gave up 6 bases and J gave up 2 bases; unmatched junction bases: 16. Per germline, CDR1 ENHRY and CDR2 SYGVKD. DNA of the CDR3: TGTGCCATCAGGCCAATAGCTAAGACGGGAGGGTTCACAGATACGCAGTATTTT. It yields the protein CAIRPIAKTGGFTDTQYF.

V usage is TRBV19 and J usage is TRBJ2-7, with D maybe TRBD2 (6 bases). The V end was cut by 7 bases, the J end by 5 bases, with 12 bases between. Per the germline V gene, CDR1 is LNHDA and CDR2 is SQIVND (reference sequence). This CDR3 is 12 amino acids long. The CDR3 here is CASNGGINEQYF. The CDR3 DNA is TGTGCCAGTAACGGGGGAATCAACGAGCAGTACTTC. The whole variable domain, remainder taken from reference TRBV19 and TRBJ2-7, is DGGITQSPKYLFRKEGQNVTLSCEQNLNHDAMYWYRQDPGQGLRLIYYSQIVNDFQKGDIAEGYSVSREKKESFPLTVTSAQKNPTAFYLCASNGGINEQYFGPGTRLTVT.

On this clone itself: The same CDR3 is also encoded by other DNA sequences in this sample. V and J are TRBV30 and TRBJ2-1; 10 nucleotides match TRBD2. The CDR3 loop spans 15 amino acids. With V trimmed by 2 bases and J by 10 bases, 11 bases remained unmatched. Germline V gives CDR1 GTSNPN, CDR2 SVGIG (reference sequence). The CDR3, as DNA: TGTGCCTGGAGTAGGGGTCTAGCGGGAGCGGACGAGCAGTTCTTC. Protein sequence: CAWSRGLAGADEQFF.

This clone appeared once. The chain carries TRBV5-5 and TRBJ2-7, with D perhaps assigned TRBD1 or TRBD2 (5 bases each). The germline V and J ends were trimmed by 3 bases and 5 bases, with 18 bases remaining between them. CDR3 length: 15 amino acids. CDR1 SGHKS and CDR2 YYEKEE come from the germline V gene (reference sequence). The CDR3 is CASSWGRGDHNEQYF. The DNA of the CDR3 is TGTGCCAGCAGCTGGGGGAGAGGGGATCACAACGAGCAGTACTTC.

This clone was recorded only once. The CDR3 DNA follows: TGTGCCAGCAACGAGGTTGGACTAGGGTTGTTCTTC. Protein: CASNEVGLGLFF. V gene TRBV6-1 combines with J gene TRBJ2-1; 7 bases agree with TRBD2. Germline V gene sequence: CDR1 MNHNS, CDR2 SASEGT. V dropped 7 bases and J dropped 15; count of bases not matched to a gene: 12. The CDR3 has 12 amino acids.

The J gene is TRBJ2-1, the V gene TRBV6-6, with 8 bases fitting TRBD2. The CDR3 runs 16 residues. Germline CDR1 MNHNY, CDR2 SVGAGI (reference sequence). V dropped 2 bases and J dropped 9; count of bases not matched to a gene: 12. CDR3 region: CASSYPIAGTRAEQFF. CDR3 coding DNA: TGTGCCAGCAGTTACCCTATAGCGGGAACCCGCGCTGAGCAGTTCTTC.

The V and J genes are TRBV19 and TRBJ2-1, with no clear D. The CDR3 loop spans 14 amino acids. Trimming shortened V by 3 bases and J by 8 bases, and 14 bases separated the two germline ends. Germline V gene data show CDR1 as LNHDA and CDR2 as SQIVND (reference sequence). As DNA, the CDR3 is TGTGCCAGTAGTATTCGGACCCTTTCGGATGAGCAGTTCTTC. It yields the protein CASSIRTLSDEQFF.

The V call is TRBV10-3, the J call TRBJ2-7, with D hard to call. The germline gives CDR1 ENHRY, CDR2 SYGVKD. The CDR3 runs 11 residues. V lost 7 bases to trimming and J lost 6 bases, with 10 bases between them. CDR3 in amino acids: CAIMETGEQYF. Written as DNA, the CDR3 is TGTGCCATCATGGAGACGGGCGAGCAGTACTTC.

This chain uses TRBV6-5 with TRBJ2-1; 13 bases align to TRBD2. Germline V CDR1 and CDR2: MNHEY, SVGAGI. This CDR3 comprises 15 residues. The J segment lost 7 bases and the V segment lost 6 bases, leaving 6 bases of the junction unmatched. CDR3 amino acids: CASSPATSGRNEQFF. The DNA for the CDR3 is TGTGCCAGCAGCCCGGCGACTAGCGGGAGGAATGAGCAGTTCTTC.

The V gene is TRBV5-8, the J gene TRBJ1-4, with unresolved D. V gave up 0 bases and J gave up 5 bases, with 11 bases separating them. The CDR3 is made up of 15 amino acids. CDR1 SGHTS and CDR2 YDEGEE come from the germline V gene. The CDR3 sequence: CASSLAGSLNEKLFF. CDR3 DNA sequence: TGTGCCAGCAGCTTGGCGGGCAGCCTCAATGAAAAACTGTTTTTT.

This clone came up a few times. The chain employs TRBV9 and TRBJ2-1; TRBD2 might be the D (5 bases). The V end was cut by 3 bases, the J end by 4 bases, with 11 bases between. The length of the CDR3 is 14 residues. Germline V gives CDR1 SGDLS, CDR2 YYNGEE. The CDR3 is CASSARAEYNEQFF. The CDR3 DNA reads TGTGCCAGCAGCGCCAGAGCGGAGTACAATGAGCAGTTCTTC. Looking up the rest from reference TRBV9 and TRBJ2-1 gives the full variable domain: DSGVTQTPKHLITATGQRVTLRCSPRSGDLSVYWYQQSLDQGLQFLIQYYNGEERAKGNILERFSAQQFPDLHSELNLSSLELGDSALYFCASSARAEYNEQFFGPGTRLTVL.

The genes are TRBV19 and TRBJ2-1, with D uncertain. V was shortened by 5 bases and J by 2 bases, with 13 bases between the two germline ends. This CDR3 is built from 15 residues. Germline-derived CDR1 and CDR2 are LNHDA and SQIVND (reference sequence). CDR3 sequence reads: CASSFADRPYNEQFF. The DNA for the CDR3 is TGTGCCAGTAGTTTCGCGGACCGCCCCTACAATGAGCAGTTCTTC.

V is TRBV19 and J is TRBJ2-3; 7 positions match TRBD1. The ends lost 8 bases at V and 5 bases at J; junction bases unmatched: 16. This CDR3 has 16 amino acids. Germline V gives CDR1 LNHDA, CDR2 SQIVND (reference sequence). CDR3 residues: CASHNRPTGSGDTQYF. Here the CDR3 DNA reads TGTGCCAGTCACAACCGACCGACAGGGTCGGGAGATACGCAGTATTTT.

This chain joins TRBV5-6 and TRBJ2-1; possibly TRBD2 for D (6 bases). The ends were cut back, 2 bases at V and 6 bases at J, with 12 bases in the middle. CDR3 length equals 14 residues. CDR1 SGHDT and CDR2 YYEEEE come from the germline V gene. The CDR3 sequence is CASSFSGRGNEQFF. CDR3 nucleotides: TGTGCCAGCAGCTTTAGCGGAAGGGGCAATGAGCAGTTCTTC. Combining the CDR3 with reference TRBV5-6 and TRBJ2-1 gives the whole variable domain DAGVTQSPTHLIKTRGQQVTLRCSPKSGHDTVSWYQQALGQGPQFIFQYYEEEERQRGNFPDRFSGHQFPNYSSELNVNALLLGDSALYLCASSFSGRGNEQFFGPGTRLTVL.

CDR3 protein: CASSPSSLTNEKLFF. The CDR3 bases are TGTGCCAGCTCACCAAGTTCGCTTACTAATGAAAAACTGTTTTTT. V is TRBV18 and J is TRBJ1-4; D is unclear. Trimming removed 2 bases from V and 2 bases from J, with 9 bases in between. Germline loops: CDR1 KGHSH, CDR2 LQKENI. The CDR3 sequence is 15 residues long.

V and J are TRBV11-2 and TRBJ2-1; 9 nucleotides align to TRBD2. Germline CDR1 reads SGHAT; CDR2 reads FQNNGV. The CDR3 runs to 15 residues. After removal of 3 bases from V and 7 bases from J, the junction contained 7 bases not matched to a gene. CDR3 amino acids: CASSLAGGRANEQFF. In DNA form, the CDR3 reads TGTGCCAGCAGCTTGGCGGGCGGGAGGGCGAATGAGCAGTTCTTC.